These 15 T cell receptor beta chains were all obtained from the same sample, sequenced in a study of blood T cell repertoires in COVID-19 (TCRdb year 2020). The receptor library was made with the immunoSEQ multiplex PCR assay. The clones in this table, taken by TCRdb from immuneACCESS, are in-frame only. Not every clone is retained; where verified, under half of the shortfall comes from an unresolved V gene, and the cause of the rest is unknown. For this sample there are fewer than 200,000 clones; roughly 86% appear just once. The ten largest clones take up about 8% of the sample. Sequenced sample: peripheral blood. The origin of the receptors is a man aged 40-50 years who had recovered from COVID-19.

This chain links TRBV6-5 with TRBJ1-5; maybe TRBD1 (6 bases). The CDR3 length is 15 residues. V was cut by 5 bases and J by 9 bases, with 20 bases left in between. From germline, CDR1 is MNHEY and CDR2 SVGAGI. This chain's CDR3 is CASSKQTGLGWPQHF. In DNA, the CDR3 is TGTGCCAGCAGTAAGCAGACAGGACTTGGTTGGCCCCAGCATTTT.

The rearrangement links TRBV15 to TRBJ2-5, with no clear D. This CDR3 has 13 amino acids. The germline V gene has CDR1 LNHNV and CDR2 YYDKDF (reference sequence). V lost 5 bases, J lost 5 bases, and 12 bases lay in between. In DNA form, the CDR3 reads TGTGCCACCAGCCCGCTATTATGGGAGACCCAGTACTTC. Translation gives CATSPLLWETQYF.

The V and J genes are TRBV7-9 and TRBJ2-6, with 11 bases lining up with TRBD1. CDR1 is SEHNR and CDR2 is FQNEAQ in the germline V gene (reference sequence). V lost 7 bases to trimming and J lost 2 bases; unmatched junction nucleotides: 4. CDR3 length: 16 residues. The CDR3 is CASTPDRGPGANVLTF. CDR3 DNA: TGTGCCAGCACGCCGGACAGGGGGCCTGGGGCCAACGTCCTGACTTTC.

V usage is TRBV11-2 and J usage is TRBJ2-5; TRBD1 matches 9 bases. Per germline, CDR1 SGHAT and CDR2 FQNNGV. The junction had 10 bases not matched to a gene; V was cut back by 6 bases and J by 5 bases. The CDR3 has 15 amino acids. The chain's CDR3 is CASRTAGTGIETQYF. The DNA for the CDR3 is TGTGCCAGCAGAACGGCCGGGACAGGGATTGAGACCCAGTACTTC.

The chain joins TRBV6-4 to TRBJ1-5; 7 bases align to TRBD1. With V trimmed by 6 bases and J by 4 bases, 6 bases remained unmatched. From germline, CDR1 is MRHNA and CDR2 SNTAGT. This CDR3 is 14 amino acids long. CDR3 bases: TGTGCCAGCAGCCGGGACAGTTCTAATCAGCCCCAGCATTTT. Translating gives CASSRDSSNQPQHF.

This clone was seen more than once but under ten times. The rearrangement joins TRBV13 to TRBJ1-6; the D is unclear. CDR1 is PRHDT, CDR2 FYEKMQ, per germline (reference sequence). The CDR3 is 13 residues long. Trimming removed 10 bases at V and 6 bases at J, with 13 bases between. The CDR3 loop is CATSAGTNSPLHF. The CDR3 bases are TGTGCCACCTCGGCAGGCACTAATTCACCCCTCCACTTT.

J is TRBJ1-3 and V is TRBV11-2; no clear D. Germline-derived CDR1 and CDR2 are SGHAT and FQNNGV. The CDR3 covers 13 residues. The V end was cut by 5 bases, the J end by 2 bases, with 7 bases between. In DNA form, the CDR3 reads TGTGCCAGCAGCCCCCACACTGGAAACACCATATATTTT. It translates to CASSPHTGNTIYF.

The chain carries TRBV28 and TRBJ2-5; 8 nucleotides agree with TRBD2. With 7 bases clipped from V and 1 base from J, the junction kept 14 bases outside the gene matches. Germline V gene data show CDR1 as MDHEN and CDR2 as SYDVKM. The CDR3 is 17 residues long. CDR3 protein: CASTPLSPGGPQETQYF. The CDR3 coding sequence is TGTGCCAGCACCCCCCTTAGTCCGGGAGGGCCCCAAGAGACCCAGTACTTC.

The V and J genes are TRBV6-5 and TRBJ2-5, with D unresolved. The CDR3 sequence is 13 residues long. Looked up from germline, CDR1 is MNHEY and CDR2 is SVGAGI. The V gene lost 7 bases and the J gene lost 5 bases, with 14 bases spanning the gap. The CDR3 protein is CASTNGLQETQYF. The CDR3 coding sequence is TGTGCCAGCACCAATGGGCTGCAGGAGACCCAGTACTTC.

The table lists this clone with a few counts. J is TRBJ2-3 and V is TRBV6-5; 8 bases map to TRBD2. CDR1 is MNHEY and CDR2 is SVGAGI in the germline V gene. After removal of 0 bases from V and 4 bases from J, the junction contained 3 bases not matched to a gene. The CDR3 is 15 residues long. The CDR3, as DNA: TGTGCCAGCAGTTACTCCGCGGGAGGAGCAGATACGCAGTATTTT. Its translation is CASSYSAGGADTQYF.

The chain has TRBV5-1 and TRBJ2-1, with TRBD1 matching 8 bases. This CDR3 region has 14 residues. After removal of 7 bases from V and 9 bases from J, the junction contained 12 bases not matched to a gene. Germline V gene data show CDR1 as SGHRS and CDR2 as YFSETQ. CDR3 nucleotide sequence: TGCGCCAGCCGGACAGGGTACAGGGTCGGTGAGCAGTTCTTC. It codes for CASRTGYRVGEQFF.

This clone appeared once. The chain has TRBV5-5 and TRBJ1-4; D perhaps matches TRBD1 (6 bases). This CDR3 has 13 amino acids. CDR1 and CDR2 from the germline V gene are SGHKS and YYEKEE (reference sequence). V lost 5 bases to trimming and J lost 7 bases, with 12 bases between them. CDR3 in amino acids: CASRYRVSEKLFF. CDR3 in DNA: TGTGCCAGCAGGTACAGGGTGAGTGAAAAACTGTTTTTT.

This clone was counted only a few times. CDR3: CASSTDRVEKLFF. In DNA form, the CDR3 reads TGTGCCAGCAGCACGGACAGAGTAGAAAAACTGTTTTTT. This rearrangement joins TRBV7-9 to TRBJ1-4; D perhaps matches TRBD1 (6 bases). Trimming removed 5 bases from V and 8 bases from J, with 12 bases in between. The germline CDR1 and CDR2 sequences are SEHNR and FQNEAQ (reference sequence). CDR3 size: 13 residues. The full variable domain, its missing parts supplied by reference TRBV7-9 and TRBJ1-4, is DTGVSQNPRHKITKRGQNVTFRCDPISEHNRLYWYRQTLGQGPEFLTYFQNEAQLEKSRLLSDRFSAERPKGSFSTLEIQRTEQGDSAMYLCASSTDRVEKLFFGSGTQLSVL.

The genes are TRBV19 and TRBJ1-2; maybe TRBD1 (6 bases). The CDR3 runs to 14 residues. V gave up 6 bases and J gave up 6 bases, with 17 bases separating them. Germline assignment: CDR1 LNHDA and CDR2 SQIVND (reference sequence). CDR3 sequence (DNA): TGTGCCAGTAGCCGAGGGGGGGAACCTGATGGCTACACCTTC. Its protein is CASSRGGEPDGYTF.

The rearrangement joins TRBV6-2 or TRBV6-3 to TRBJ2-5, with TRBD1 matching over 7 bases. CDR3 size: 13 residues. Germline assignment: CDR1 MNHEY and CDR2 SVGEGT. Trimming removed 5 bases from V and 1 base from J; junction bases left unmatched: 1. CDR3 sequence reads: CASSGQVQETQYF. CDR3 DNA sequence: TGTGCCAGCAGTGGACAGGTCCAAGAGACCCAGTACTTC.